A selection of T cell receptor beta chains follows, all from one sample in a study of chemoradiotherapy in HPV16-positive cancers. This table comes from immunoSEQ multiplex PCR, and its TCRdb copy is limited to in-frame clones, with some not included. The sample has fewer than 18,000 clones; around 72% are singletons. The specimen was collected from a patient who underwent chemoradiotherapy. The receptors come from a human donor with HPV-associated anogenital cancer. The CDR3 runs from the conserved cysteine through the conserved F or W. The order of the fields is V gene, J gene, clone size, D gene, CDR3 protein, CDR3 DNA. A D gene is named only where the DNA matches it firmly. Expanded clones are given a class, and other clones once, few, many or no size at all.

TRBV30	TRBJ2-6	.	.	CAWSLDSGANVLTF	TGTGCCTGGAGTCTGGACTCTGGGGCCAACGTCCTGACTTTC
TRBV15	TRBJ1-5	few	TRBD1	CATSTGDREYSNQPQHF	TGTGCCACCAGCACAGGGGACAGGGAATATAGCAATCAGCCCCAGCATTTT
TRBV7-6	TRBJ1-5	.	.	CASSLDIGDFSNQPQHF	TGTGCCAGCAGCTTAGATATCGGGGACTTTAGCAATCAGCCCCAGCATTTT
TRBV19	TRBJ1-1	large	TRBD1	CASFSRGQLDTEAFF	TGTGCCAGTTTCAGCAGGGGGCAGTTGGACACTGAAGCTTTCTTT
TRBV9	TRBJ1-1	.	.	CASSVGIGAEAFF	TGTGCCAGCAGCGTAGGGATTGGCGCTGAAGCTTTCTTT
TRBV7-9	TRBJ2-6	.	TRBD1	CASSIGTGVPGANVLTF	TGTGCCAGCAGCATAGGGACAGGGGTTCCTGGGGCCAACGTCCTGACTTTC
TRBV7-2	TRBJ1-4	.	.	CASSLARGTNEKLFF	TGTGCCAGCAGCTTAGCAAGAGGGACAAATGAAAAACTGTTTTTT
TRBV28	TRBJ2-5	.	.	CASGSWLSKETQYF	TGTGCCAGCGGTTCCTGGCTGAGCAAAGAGACCCAGTACTTC
TRBV9	TRBJ2-2	.	.	CASSVERGKGTGELFF	TGTGCCAGCAGCGTAGAGAGGGGTAAGGGCACCGGGGAGCTGTTTTTT
TRBV19	TRBJ1-5	few	.	CASSTHSKDSNQPQHF	TGTGCCAGTAGTACCCACAGTAAGGATAGCAATCAGCCCCAGCATTTT
TRBV7-2	TRBJ1-5	.	.	CASSPEWGSSNQPQHF	TGTGCCAGCAGCCCCGAGTGGGGGAGTAGCAATCAGCCCCAGCATTTT
TRBV7-3	TRBJ2-7	few	.	CASSPDSLSYEQYF	TGTGCCAGCAGCCCGGACTCGCTATCCTACGAGCAGTACTTC
TRBV21-1	TRBJ2-7	.	.	CASTPGGFDEQYF	TGTGCCAGCACCCCAGGTGGTTTTGACGAGCAGTACTTC
TRBV5-1	TRBJ2-7	.	TRBD2	CASSLRLAGNYEQYF	TGCGCCAGCAGCTTACGACTAGCGGGGAACTACGAGCAGTACTTC
TRBV9	TRBJ1-1	.	.	CASSVGLITEAFF	TGTGCCAGCAGCGTAGGACTCATTACTGAAGCTTTCTTT
TRBV7-4	TRBJ1-1	few	.	CASSPRPRSMVTEAFF	TGTGCCAGCAGCCCTCGGCCCCGCAGCATGGTCACTGAAGCTTTCTTT
TRBV19	TRBJ1-4	.	.	CASRGGATNEKLFF	TGTGCCAGTAGAGGGGGGGCAACTAATGAAAAACTGTTTTTT
TRBV19	TRBJ1-6	few	.	CASSLMGGQNSPLHF	TGTGCCAGTAGTTTAATGGGAGGACAGAATTCACCCCTCCACTTT
TRBV12-2	TRBJ1-3	.	.	CASRLARPALRIGKSGNTIYF	TGTGCAAGTCGCTTGGCCCGTCCGGCCCTAAGGATTGGTAAGTCTGGAAACACCATATATTTT
TRBV4-1	TRBJ1-5	.	.	CASSQSKQVEDQPQHF	TGCGCCAGCAGCCAAAGTAAGCAGGTGGAGGATCAGCCCCAGCATTTT
TRBV4-3	TRBJ1-2	.	.	CASSQELQGVYGYTF	TGCGCCAGCAGCCAAGAGTTGCAGGGTGTCTATGGCTACACCTTC
TRBV7-3	TRBJ1-1	.	.	CASSPGTGIEAFF	TGTGCCAGCAGCCCCGGGACGGGTATTGAAGCTTTCTTT
TRBV9	TRBJ1-3	.	.	CASSVGGSPGNTIYF	TGTGCCAGCAGCGTAGGGGGCAGCCCTGGAAACACCATATATTTT
TRBV9	TRBJ1-2	.	.	CASSVDPGSNYGYTF	TGTGCCAGCAGCGTAGATCCAGGTTCTAACTATGGCTACACCTTC
TRBV19	TRBJ2-1	.	.	CASSIPGDNEQFF	TGTGCCAGTAGTATACCAGGGGACAATGAGCAGTTCTTC
TRBV5-1	TRBJ2-7	.	TRBD1	CASSSQGAYEQYF	TGCGCCAGCAGCTCGCAGGGGGCCTACGAGCAGTACTTC
TRBV2	TRBJ2-7	.	.	CASSAHLYEQYF	TGTGCCAGCAGTGCGCACCTTTACGAGCAGTACTTC
TRBV28	TRBJ2-7	once	.	CASSLGDEQYF	TGTGCCAGCAGTTTAGGAGACGAGCAGTACTTC
TRBV27	TRBJ2-7	.	TRBD1	CASSPGRQGAFYEQYF	TGTGCCAGCAGTCCCGGTCGACAGGGGGCTTTCTACGAGCAGTACTTC
TRBV27	TRBJ2-6	.	.	CASRKLQGRGVGGGANVLTF	TGTGCCAGCAGAAAACTACAGGGGAGGGGCGTTGGGGGTGGGGCCAACGTCCTGACTTTC
TRBV19	TRBJ1-2	.	.	CASSMKTGLNGYTF	TGTGCCAGTAGTATGAAGACAGGCCTGAATGGCTACACCTTC
TRBV19	TRBJ2-7	.	TRBD1	CASSIEGTATYEQYF	TGTGCCAGTAGTATAGAGGGGACAGCCACCTACGAGCAGTACTTC
TRBV19	TRBJ1-5	.	TRBD1	CASSRQTGGVRNQPQHF	TGTGCCAGTAGTCGTCAGACAGGGGGAGTAAGGAATCAGCCCCAGCATTTT
TRBV28	TRBJ2-7	.	.	CASSSPPSNEQYF	TGTGCCAGCAGTTCTCCCCCGTCGAACGAGCAGTACTTC
TRBV7-3	TRBJ2-1	.	.	CASSSVVGNEQFF	TGTGCCAGCAGCTCTGTGGTCGGTAATGAGCAGTTCTTC
TRBV5-1	TRBJ2-1	.	.	CASSTGTYNEQFF	TGCGCCAGCAGTACAGGGACCTACAATGAGCAGTTCTTC
TRBV7-2	TRBJ2-7	few	.	CASSPDFYEQYF	TGTGCCAGCAGTCCGGACTTCTACGAGCAGTACTTC
TRBV7-7	TRBJ2-2	.	.	CASSSSPPGAGTGELFF	TGTGCTAGCAGCTCATCCCCGCCGGGAGCAGGGACCGGGGAGCTGTTTTTT
TRBV27	TRBJ1-6	.	TRBD1	CASTLNRGYNSPLHF	TGTGCCAGCACGTTAAACAGGGGCTATAATTCACCCCTCCACTTT
TRBV2	TRBJ1-2	.	.	CASSEQGRGYGYTF	TGTGCCAGCAGTGAACAGGGTAGGGGCTATGGCTACACCTTC
TRBV30	TRBJ2-2	once	.	CAWSALINTGELFF	TGTGCCTGGAGTGCCCTAATAAACACCGGGGAGCTGTTTTTT
TRBV10-3	TRBJ2-7	.	.	CATWDTLYEQYF	TGTGCCACCTGGGACACCTTGTACGAGCAGTACTTC
TRBV12-2	TRBJ2-5	.	.	CASPLVSVRPWCLRETQYF	TGTGCAAGTCCGCTAGTTTCGGTTCGGCCTTGGTGTCTCCGGGAGACCCAGTACTTC
TRBV11-1	TRBJ1-1	once	.	CASSPLGTDTEAFF	TGTGCCAGCAGCCCCCTGGGAACGGACACTGAAGCTTTCTTT
TRBV5-1	TRBJ2-7	.	.	CASGLVGGAYEQYF	TGCGCCAGCGGGCTCGTTGGGGGGGCGTACGAGCAGTACTTC
TRBV4-3	TRBJ2-1	.	TRBD2	CASSQRPATSGGYNEQFF	TGCGCCAGCAGCCAACGGCCGGCTACTAGCGGGGGGTACAATGAGCAGTTCTTC
TRBV6-5	TRBJ1-6	.	TRBD1	CASSYKGQNNSPLHF	TGTGCCAGCAGTTACAAGGGACAGAACAATTCACCCCTCCACTTT
TRBV28	TRBJ2-3	once	TRBD2	CASRARPGTSVFPTDTQYF	TGTGCCAGCAGGGCCAGACCCGGGACTAGCGTTTTCCCCACAGATACGCAGTATTTT
TRBV7-8	TRBJ2-6	.	TRBD1	CASSSLTGPYSGANVLTF	TGTGCCAGCAGCTCTCTGACAGGGCCCTACTCTGGGGCCAACGTCCTGACTTTC
TRBV6-4	TRBJ2-1	.	.	CASSDTTESEQFF	TGTGCCAGCAGCGATACCACGGAAAGTGAGCAGTTCTTC
TRBV10-3	TRBJ2-1	.	.	CAIKDSLPSYNEQFF	TGTGCCATCAAGGACTCCCTACCCTCCTACAATGAGCAGTTCTTC
TRBV30	TRBJ1-1	once	.	CAWSGAQNTEAFF	TGTGCCTGGAGTGGAGCACAGAACACTGAAGCTTTCTTT
TRBV7-9	TRBJ1-1	.	.	CASSSPGGTEAFF	TGTGCCAGCAGCTCACCCGGGGGCACTGAAGCTTTCTTT
TRBV5-4	TRBJ2-7	.	TRBD2	CASSLGSSGGAYEQYF	TGTGCCAGCAGCTTGGGGTCTAGCGGGGGGGCCTACGAGCAGTACTTC
TRBV7-6	TRBJ1-1	.	.	CASSEGPNTEAFF	TGTGCCAGCAGCGAGGGACCGAACACTGAAGCTTTCTTT
TRBV6-6	TRBJ1-1	once	.	CASSREAEAFF	TGTGCCAGCAGCCGAGAAGCTGAAGCTTTCTTT
TRBV4-2	TRBJ2-3	.	TRBD2	CASSQDGGVWDTQYF	TGTGCCAGCAGCCAAGATGGGGGGGTATGGGATACGCAGTATTTT
TRBV19	TRBJ1-1	.	.	CASRPGTRNTEAFF	TGTGCCAGTCGTCCCGGGACAAGGAACACTGAAGCTTTCTTT
TRBV7-2	TRBJ1-3	.	TRBD1	CASSSRDRGKNTIYF	TGTGCCAGCAGCTCCCGGGACAGGGGAAAGAACACCATATATTTT